This T cell receptor (beta chain) was sequenced during a study of Ad26.COV2.S vaccination and SARS-CoV-2 variants. As for the study in general: Intramuscular Ad26.COV2.S doses were given once or twice, 56 days apart.

Note on this clone: What it binds is not known.

Treatment described: roughly 18 received Ad26.COV2.S at low or high dose, single or two shots; 5 received placebo; per-sample allocation not given. Vaccine and placebo recipients were sampled on day 63 after the first injection. This CDR3 comprises 13 residues. Repertoires were generated with immunoSEQ multiplex PCR, while TCRdb's copy carries only in-frame clones and drops some. The table has about 350,000 clones, less than 90% seen once; the top ten hold 6.4%. Study outcomes and limitations: Similar non-spike TCR breadth was observed in recipients of vaccine and of placebo. Reported findings describe substantial breadth in spike-specific CD8+ and CD4+ T cell responses following vaccination.

This clonotype was sampled from a person aged 18-65 years who received the Ad26.COV2.S COVID-19 vaccine or a placebo. The genes are TRBV12-2 and TRBJ1-6. TRBV12-2 represents a pseudogene. This specimen was peripheral blood, taken in a trial of Ad26.COV2.S vaccine versus placebo. In DNA, the CDR3 is TGTGCAAGTCCCTCGTACTATAATTCACCCCTCCACTTT. Its translation is CASPSYYNSPLHF.